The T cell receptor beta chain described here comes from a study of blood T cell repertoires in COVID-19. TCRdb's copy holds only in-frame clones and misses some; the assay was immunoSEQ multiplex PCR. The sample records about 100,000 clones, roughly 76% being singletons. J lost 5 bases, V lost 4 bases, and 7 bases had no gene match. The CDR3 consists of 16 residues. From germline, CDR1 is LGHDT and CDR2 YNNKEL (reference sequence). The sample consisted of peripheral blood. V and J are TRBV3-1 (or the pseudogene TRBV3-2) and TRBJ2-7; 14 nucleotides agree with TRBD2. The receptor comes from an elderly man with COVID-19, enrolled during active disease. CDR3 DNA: TGTGCCAGCAGCCCAGGGACTAGCGGGAGCCGGAACGAGCAGTACTTC. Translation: CASSPGTSGSRNEQYF.